One and the same sample provided the 4 T cell receptor beta chains below, sequenced in a study of blood T cell repertoires in COVID-19. The data were produced by immunoSEQ multiplex PCR, yet TCRdb's version contains in-frame clones alone and is incomplete. The sample has more than 150,000 clones; 81% are singletons. What was sequenced was peripheral blood. These receptors all come from a woman of 80 years or more with COVID-19, enrolled during active disease.

The chain joins TRBV5-8 to TRBJ2-7; D gene ambiguous. The germline V and J ends were trimmed by 1 base and 2 bases, with 10 bases remaining between them. The germline V gene has CDR1 SGHTS and CDR2 YDEGEE. This CDR3 contains 14 residues. CDR3 protein: CASSLMAGTYEQYF. CDR3 bases: TGTGCCAGCAGCTTGATGGCAGGCACCTACGAGCAGTACTTC.

V is TRBV5-4 and J is TRBJ2-7; perhaps TRBD2 as D (5 bases). V dropped 2 bases and J dropped 3 bases, with 15 bases sitting between them. The germline gives CDR1 SGHNT, CDR2 YYREEE (reference sequence). The CDR3 consists of 15 residues. The CDR3 nucleotides are TGTGCCAGCAGCTTCAGCCCGGACTCCGTCTACGAGCAGTACTTC. It translates to CASSFSPDSVYEQYF.

This chain connects TRBV5-4 to TRBJ2-5; 10 bases are a match to TRBD1. Germline-derived CDR1 and CDR2 are SGHNT and YYREEE (reference sequence). The CDR3 totals 15 residues. V lost 3 bases to trimming and J lost 2 bases; unmatched junction nucleotides: 4. CDR3 bases: TGTGCCAGCAGCTGGGGGACAGGGGTGCAAGAGACCCAGTACTTC. Protein: CASSWGTGVQETQYF.

V gene TRBV21-1 combines with J gene TRBJ2-3; the DNA was not used to check the table's D call, TRBD1. TRBV21-1 is a pseudogene segment. This CDR3 is built from 14 residues. The chain's CDR3 is CAILKGASTDTQYF. The CDR3 DNA is TGTGCCATCCTCAAGGGGGCTAGCACAGATACGCAGTATTTT.